The next 14 T cell receptor beta chains were all read from a single sample in a study of cytomegalovirus exposure and HLA in healthy donors (dated by TCRdb to 2016 to 2017). Library creation used the immunoSEQ multiplex PCR assay. A mixture of 60 forward primers for TCR Vbeta segments and 13 reverse primers for TCR Jbeta segments was used in the multiplex PCR. TCRdb's version of the immuneACCESS table is confined to in-frame rearrangements and falls short of the full clone set. An unresolved V gene accounts for under half of the shortfall where checked; the remainder is of unknown origin. The sample includes roughly 180,000 clones, with around 80% observed a single time. The ten top clones hold approximately 1.5% of the sample. The sample comprised PBMCs. The receptors here all came from a man aged 18 to 30 in good health and CMV-seronegative.

The rearrangement uses TRBV19 and TRBJ2-1; 9 bases match TRBD2. The germline V gene encodes CDR1 LNHDA and CDR2 SQIVND (reference sequence). CDR3 length: 15 residues. The V and J ends lost 5 bases and 1 base, in that order; junction bases with no gene match: 3. As DNA, the CDR3 is TGTGCCAGTAGTGGCGCGGGAGGGTCCTACAATGAGCAGTTCTTC. The encoded protein is CASSGAGGSYNEQFF. Complete variable domain (other parts from reference TRBV19 and TRBJ2-1): DGGITQSPKYLFRKEGQNVTLSCEQNLNHDAMYWYRQDPGQGLRLIYYSQIVNDFQKGDIAEGYSVSREKKESFPLTVTSAQKNPTAFYLCASSGAGGSYNEQFFGPGTRLTVL.

V and J are TRBV15 and TRBJ1-5; a weak D match, TRBD1 (5 bases). The CDR3 has 13 residues. The germline CDR1 and CDR2 sequences are LNHNV and YYDKDF (reference sequence). V shed 10 bases and J shed 10 bases, with 20 bases lying between them. The CDR3 DNA sequence: TGTGCCAGTCAGTGGGCAGGGCTAAGTCCCCAGCATTTT. It yields the protein CASQWAGLSPQHF. The whole variable domain, remainder taken from reference TRBV15 and TRBJ1-5, is DAMVIQNPRYQVTQFGKPVTLSCSQTLNHNVMYWYQQKSSQAPKLLFHYYDKDFNNEADTPDNFQSRRPNTSFCFLDIRSPGLGDTAMYLCASQWAGLSPQHFGDGTRLSIL.

This chain joins TRBV2 and TRBJ1-4; 7 nucleotides agree with TRBD1. The V gene end was trimmed by 2 bases and the J gene end by 5 bases; junction bases not matched to a gene: 2. The CDR3 consists of 14 residues. In germline, CDR1 is SNHLY, CDR2 FYNNEI. CDR3 coding DNA: TGTGCCAGCAGTGAAACAGGGGCAAATGAAAAACTGTTTTTT. Its translation is CASSETGANEKLFF. The variable domain in full, completed from reference TRBV2 and TRBJ1-4, reads EPEVTQTPSHQVTQMGQEVILRCVPISNHLYFYWYRQILGQKVEFLVSFYNNEISEKSEIFDDQFSVERPDGSNFTLKIRSTKLEDSAMYFCASSETGANEKLFFGSGTQLSVL.

This clone turned up a few times. The CDR3 loop is CASSATGLTRNTIYF. CDR3 in DNA: TGTGCCAGCAGCGCCACTGGGCTTACCAGAAACACCATATATTTT. V and J are TRBV2 and TRBJ1-3; D remains ambiguous. The CDR3 loop spans 15 amino acids. From germline, CDR1 is SNHLY and CDR2 FYNNEI. The V end lost 6 bases, the J end lost 5 bases, and 17 bases lay between the germline ends.

The gene calls are TRBV6-6 and TRBJ1-1, with D possibly matching TRBD1 (6 bases). The CDR3 contains 13 residues. The germline CDR1 and CDR2 sequences are MNHNY and SVGAGI (reference sequence). V gave up 6 bases and J gave up 3 bases, with 11 bases separating them. The CDR3 nucleotides are TGTGCCAGCAGCGACACAGGGTACACTGAAGCTTTCTTT. Translating it yields CASSDTGYTEAFF.

This clone was seen a handful of times. The V call is TRBV7-3, the J call TRBJ2-7, with 8 positions matching TRBD2. The germline gives CDR1 SGHTA, CDR2 FQGTGA. There are 14 residues in the CDR3. With V trimmed by 2 bases and J by 6 bases, 6 bases remained unmatched. The CDR3: CASSLSGGASEQYF. In nucleotides, the CDR3 is TGTGCCAGCAGCTTATCCGGGGGGGCTTCCGAGCAGTACTTC.

This chain uses TRBV19 with TRBJ2-3; D is undetermined. The germline V and J ends were trimmed by 5 bases and 1 base, with 13 bases remaining between them. Germline-derived CDR1 and CDR2 are LNHDA and SQIVND (reference sequence). CDR3 length: 15 residues. The CDR3 protein is CASSPDFLRTDTQYF. The CDR3, as DNA: TGTGCCAGTAGTCCAGACTTTCTCCGCACAGATACGCAGTATTTT.

To note about this clone: At one end the junction does not follow the germline gene, possibly because of a read error. J is TRBJ2-1 and V is TRBV4-2; TRBD2 agrees at 9 bases. CDR1 is LGHNA and CDR2 is YNFKEQ in the germline V gene. The CDR3 runs to 15 residues. The CDR3 DNA sequence: TGTGCCAGCAACCAACGGCGGGGGGGCCTAAATGAGCAGTTCTTC. Translated, it gives CASNQRRGGLNEQFF.

The rearrangement links TRBV6-4 to TRBJ1-1, with a tentative D call TRBD1 (5 bases). V was shortened by 6 bases and J by 3 bases, with 8 bases between the two germline ends. CDR3 size: 12 residues. The germline CDR1 and CDR2 sequences are MRHNA and SNTAGT. CDR3 sequence: CASRRGDTEAFF. The DNA of the CDR3 is TGTGCCAGCAGACGGGGGGACACTGAAGCTTTCTTT.

The genes are TRBV6-5 and TRBJ2-5; no definite D call. V lost 6 bases, J lost 3 bases, and 11 bases lay in between. The CDR3 has 13 residues. Germline lookup yields CDR1 MNHEY and CDR2 SVGAGI. The CDR3 reads CASRLRLKETQYF. DNA for the CDR3: TGTGCCAGCAGACTGAGGCTGAAAGAGACCCAGTACTTC.

V usage is TRBV10-3 and J usage is TRBJ1-1; TRBD1 matches 11 bases. The V and J ends lost 3 bases and 5 bases, in that order; junction bases with no gene match: 5. The CDR3 length is 15 residues. From germline, CDR1 is ENHRY and CDR2 SYGVKD. This CDR3 is CAISEWTGGGTEAFF. In nucleotides, the CDR3 is TGTGCCATCAGTGAATGGACAGGGGGCGGGACTGAAGCTTTCTTT.

The chain carries TRBV29-1 and TRBJ2-7; tentative D call: TRBD1 (5 bases). Germline lookup yields CDR1 SQVTM and CDR2 ANQGSEA. V was shortened by 7 bases and J by 2 bases, with 30 bases between the two germline ends. The CDR3 contains 18 residues. The CDR3 DNA follows: TGCAGCGCCCTTTCCCAGGGTTTCCCCGATAAAACCCCCTACGAGCAGTACTTC. Its protein product is CSALSQGFPDKTPYEQYF.

The V gene is TRBV11-1, the J gene TRBJ1-1; D possibly corresponds to TRBD1 (5 bases). The V and J ends lost 4 bases and 5 bases respectively, with 17 bases between them. CDR3 length: 15 amino acids. CDR1 SGHAT and CDR2 FQDESV come from the germline V gene (reference sequence). CDR3 bases: TGTGCCAGCAGCTCCGCCGACAGATTGGGAACTGAAGCTTTCTTT. Protein sequence: CASSSADRLGTEAFF.

The V and J genes are TRBV12-5 and TRBJ1-5; D is undetermined. This CDR3 spans 12 amino acids. Germline loops: CDR1 LGHNT, CDR2 FRNRAP. V shed 7 bases and J shed 7 bases, with 11 bases lying between them. In nucleotides, the CDR3 is TGTGCTAGTGCCTTCAGTGAACAGCCCCAGCATTTT. Protein: CASAFSEQPQHF.